This T cell receptor beta chain was recovered during a study of cytomegalovirus exposure and HLA in healthy donors. Study conclusions and caveats: In vitro testing confirmed three CMV-associated chains as specific for CMV antigens.

Germline V gene lookup returns CDR1 MNHEY and CDR2 SVGAGI. The CDR3 spans 15 residues. V gave up 1 base and J gave up 8 bases; unmatched junction bases: 3. PCR primers comprised 60 Vbeta and 13 Jbeta primers. Libraries were prepared by immunoSEQ multiplex PCR; TCRdb keeps only in-frame clonotypes and omits some of them. Found here are under 200,000 clones, about 73% of them singletons; the top ten hold 3% to 3.5%. Regarding this clone: Its target is unknown.

The J gene is TRBJ1-6, the V gene TRBV6-5, with 9 positions matching TRBD1. This clonotype was sampled from a woman aged 40 to 49 in good health and CMV-seronegative. Sample: PBMCs. CDR3 sequence (DNA): TGTGCCAGCAGTTACTACAGGGGGCGGGATTCACCCCTCCACTTT. Translating it yields CASSYYRGRDSPLHF.